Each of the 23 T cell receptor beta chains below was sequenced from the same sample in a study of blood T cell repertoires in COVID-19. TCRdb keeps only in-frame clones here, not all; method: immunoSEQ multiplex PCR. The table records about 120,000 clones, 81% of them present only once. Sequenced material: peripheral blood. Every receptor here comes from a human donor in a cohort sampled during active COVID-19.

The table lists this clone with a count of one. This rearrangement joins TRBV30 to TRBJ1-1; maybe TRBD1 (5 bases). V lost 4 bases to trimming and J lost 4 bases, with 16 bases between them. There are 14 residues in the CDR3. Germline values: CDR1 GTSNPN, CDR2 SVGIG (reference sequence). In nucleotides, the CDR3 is TGTGCCTGGACTACGGTGGGGGGGGTCACTGAAGCTTTCTTT. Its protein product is CAWTTVGGVTEAFF.

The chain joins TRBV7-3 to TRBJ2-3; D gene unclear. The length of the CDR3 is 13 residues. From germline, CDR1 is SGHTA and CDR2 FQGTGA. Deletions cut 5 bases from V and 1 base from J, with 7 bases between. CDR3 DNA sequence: TGTGCCAGCAGCCCCCCCGGCACAGATACGCAGTATTTT. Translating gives CASSPPGTDTQYF.

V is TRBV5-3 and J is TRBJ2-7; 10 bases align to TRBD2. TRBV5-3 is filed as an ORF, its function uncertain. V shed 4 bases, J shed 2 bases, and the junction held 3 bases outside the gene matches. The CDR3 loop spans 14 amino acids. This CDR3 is CARSQLAGTYEQYF. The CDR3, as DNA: TGTGCCAGAAGCCAACTAGCGGGGACCTACGAGCAGTACTTC.

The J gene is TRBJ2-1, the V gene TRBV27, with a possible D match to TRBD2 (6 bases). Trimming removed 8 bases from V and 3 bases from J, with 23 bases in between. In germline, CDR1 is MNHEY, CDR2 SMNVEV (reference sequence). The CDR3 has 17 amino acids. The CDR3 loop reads CASRTLIMRGDYNEQFF. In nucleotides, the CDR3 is TGTGCCAGCCGTACTCTTATTATGCGGGGTGACTACAATGAGCAGTTCTTC.

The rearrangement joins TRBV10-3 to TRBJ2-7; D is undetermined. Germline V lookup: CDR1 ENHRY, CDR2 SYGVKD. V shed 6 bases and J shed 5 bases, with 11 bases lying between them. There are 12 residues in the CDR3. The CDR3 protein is CAISSRPHEQYF. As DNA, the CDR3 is TGTGCCATCAGCTCTAGACCCCACGAGCAGTACTTC.

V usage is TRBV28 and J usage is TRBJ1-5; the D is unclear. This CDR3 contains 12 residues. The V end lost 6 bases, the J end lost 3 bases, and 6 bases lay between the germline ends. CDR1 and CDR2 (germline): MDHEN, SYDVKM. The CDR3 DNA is TGTGCCAGCAGCCTCCCCAATCAGCCCCAGCATTTT. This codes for CASSLPNQPQHF.

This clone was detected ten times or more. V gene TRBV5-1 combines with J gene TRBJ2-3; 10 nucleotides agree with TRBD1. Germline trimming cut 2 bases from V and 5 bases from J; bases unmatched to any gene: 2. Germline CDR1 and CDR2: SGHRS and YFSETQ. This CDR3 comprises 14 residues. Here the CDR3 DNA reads TGCGCCAGCAGCTTAGGGACAGGGGAAGATACGCAGTATTTT. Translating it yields CASSLGTGEDTQYF.

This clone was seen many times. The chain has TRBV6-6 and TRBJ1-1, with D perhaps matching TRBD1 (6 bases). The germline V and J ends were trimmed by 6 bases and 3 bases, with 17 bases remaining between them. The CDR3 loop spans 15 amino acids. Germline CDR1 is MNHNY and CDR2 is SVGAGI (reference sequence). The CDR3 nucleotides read TGTGCCAGCAGAACCACAGGGCAAGGGTACACTGAAGCTTTCTTT. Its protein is CASRTTGQGYTEAFF.

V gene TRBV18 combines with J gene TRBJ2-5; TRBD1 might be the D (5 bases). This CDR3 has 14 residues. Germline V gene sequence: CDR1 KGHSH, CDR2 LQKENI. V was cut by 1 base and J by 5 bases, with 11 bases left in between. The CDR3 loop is CASSPLAGRETQYF. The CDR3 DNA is TGTGCCAGCTCACCACTAGCAGGGCGGGAGACCCAGTACTTC.

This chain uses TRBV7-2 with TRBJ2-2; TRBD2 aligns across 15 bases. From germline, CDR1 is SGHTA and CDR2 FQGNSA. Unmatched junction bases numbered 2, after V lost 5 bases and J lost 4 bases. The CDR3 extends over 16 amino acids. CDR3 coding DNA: TGTGCCAGCAGCACGGGACTAGCGGGGGGCACCGGGGAGCTGTTTTTT. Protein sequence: CASSTGLAGGTGELFF.

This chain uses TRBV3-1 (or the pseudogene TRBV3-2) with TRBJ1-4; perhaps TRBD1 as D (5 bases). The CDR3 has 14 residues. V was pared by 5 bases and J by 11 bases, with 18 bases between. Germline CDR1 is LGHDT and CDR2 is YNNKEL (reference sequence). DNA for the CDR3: TGTGCCAGCAGCTACAATGACAGACCTGGGAAACTGTTTTTT. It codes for CASSYNDRPGKLFF.

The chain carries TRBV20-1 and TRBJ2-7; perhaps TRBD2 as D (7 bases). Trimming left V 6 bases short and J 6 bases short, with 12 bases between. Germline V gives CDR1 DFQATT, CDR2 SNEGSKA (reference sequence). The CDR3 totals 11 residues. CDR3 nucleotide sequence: TGCAGTGCCAAGGGGGGGGTCGAGCAGTACTTC. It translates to CSAKGGVEQYF.

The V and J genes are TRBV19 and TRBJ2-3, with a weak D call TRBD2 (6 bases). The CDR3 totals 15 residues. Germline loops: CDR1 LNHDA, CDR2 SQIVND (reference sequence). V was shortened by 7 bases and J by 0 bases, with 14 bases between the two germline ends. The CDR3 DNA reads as TGTGCCAGTACCCTGGGACTGACTAGCACAGATACGCAGTATTTT. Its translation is CASTLGLTSTDTQYF.

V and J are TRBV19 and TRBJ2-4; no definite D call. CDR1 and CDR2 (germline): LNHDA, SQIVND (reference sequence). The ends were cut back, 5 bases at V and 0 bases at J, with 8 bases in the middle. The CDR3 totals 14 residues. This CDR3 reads CASSEAGAKNIQYF. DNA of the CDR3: TGTGCCAGTAGTGAGGCCGGAGCCAAAAACATTCAGTACTTC. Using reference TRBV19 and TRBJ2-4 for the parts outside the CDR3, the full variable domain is DGGITQSPKYLFRKEGQNVTLSCEQNLNHDAMYWYRQDPGQGLRLIYYSQIVNDFQKGDIAEGYSVSREKKESFPLTVTSAQKNPTAFYLCASSEAGAKNIQYFGAGTRLSVL.

CDR3 nucleotide sequence: TGTGCCAGCAGCGCAATGGGTAGCGGGGGGGCCCACGAGCAGTACTTC. Amino acids: CASSAMGSGGAHEQYF. The V and J genes are TRBV9 and TRBJ2-7, with 11 bases identical to TRBD2. V trimming: 3 bases; J trimming: 5 bases; junction bases outside the gene matches: 10. This CDR3 has 16 amino acids. Germline V gene lookup returns CDR1 SGDLS and CDR2 YYNGEE.

The CDR3 coding sequence is TGTGCCTGGAGAATTAACAGGGGAAACACTGAAGCTTTCTTT. Its protein product is CAWRINRGNTEAFF. The genes are TRBV30 and TRBJ1-1; TRBD1 agrees at 7 bases. From germline, CDR1 is GTSNPN and CDR2 SVGIG (reference sequence). The V and J ends lost 3 bases and 2 bases, in that order; junction bases with no gene match: 6. The CDR3 loop spans 14 amino acids.

CDR3 sequence reads: CASSLTSGRRVTYEQYF. CDR3 DNA: TGTGCCAGCAGCCTGACTAGCGGGAGAAGGGTGACCTACGAGCAGTACTTC. V is TRBV6-2 or TRBV6-3 and J is TRBJ2-7; TRBD2 agrees at 12 bases. The CDR3 runs to 17 residues. The germline V gene encodes CDR1 MNHEY and CDR2 SVGEGT. V trimming: 6 bases; J trimming: 2 bases; junction bases outside the gene matches: 11.

The CDR3 DNA is TGTGCCACCAGCGGGAGGAGACTAGCGGGAGGCCCCACAGATACGCAGTATTTT. Encoded protein: CATSGRRLAGGPTDTQYF. The chain is built from TRBV15 and TRBJ2-3, with 13 bases lining up with TRBD2. With 5 bases clipped from V and 2 bases from J, the junction kept 10 bases outside the gene matches. Germline loops: CDR1 LNHNV, CDR2 YYDKDF (reference sequence). This CDR3 has 18 residues.

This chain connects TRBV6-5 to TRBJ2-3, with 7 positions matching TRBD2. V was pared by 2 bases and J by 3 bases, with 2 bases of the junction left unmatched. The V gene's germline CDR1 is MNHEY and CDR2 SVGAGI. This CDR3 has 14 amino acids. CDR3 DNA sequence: TGTGCCAGCAGTTACCAACTAGCGACAGATACGCAGTATTTT. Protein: CASSYQLATDTQYF.

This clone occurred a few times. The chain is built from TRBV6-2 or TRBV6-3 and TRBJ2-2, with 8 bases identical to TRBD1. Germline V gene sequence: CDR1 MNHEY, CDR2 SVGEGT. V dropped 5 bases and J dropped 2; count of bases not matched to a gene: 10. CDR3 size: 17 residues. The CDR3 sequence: CASSHRRQGRNTGELFF. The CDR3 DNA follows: TGTGCCAGCAGTCATCGAAGACAGGGGCGTAACACCGGGGAGCTGTTTTTT.

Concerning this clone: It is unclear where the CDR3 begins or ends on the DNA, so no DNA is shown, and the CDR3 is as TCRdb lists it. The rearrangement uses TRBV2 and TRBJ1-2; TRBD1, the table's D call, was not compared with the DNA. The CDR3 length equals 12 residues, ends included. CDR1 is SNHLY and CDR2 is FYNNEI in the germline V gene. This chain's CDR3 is CASILDSYGYTF.

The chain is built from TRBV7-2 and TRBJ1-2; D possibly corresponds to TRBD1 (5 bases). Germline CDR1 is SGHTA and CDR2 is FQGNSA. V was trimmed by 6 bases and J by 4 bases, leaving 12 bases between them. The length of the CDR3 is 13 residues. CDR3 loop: CASSLGAGYGYTF. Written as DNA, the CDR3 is TGTGCCAGCAGTCTAGGGGCCGGCTATGGCTACACCTTC.

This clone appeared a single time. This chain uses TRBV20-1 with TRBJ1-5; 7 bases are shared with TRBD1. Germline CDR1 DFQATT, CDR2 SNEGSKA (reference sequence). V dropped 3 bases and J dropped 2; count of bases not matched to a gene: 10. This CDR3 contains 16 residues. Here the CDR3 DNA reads TGCAGTGCTAGTGTCGGAGGGGGCGACGGCAATCAGCCCCAGCATTTT. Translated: CSASVGGGDGNQPQHF.